This is a list of T cell receptor beta chains from one sample in a study of blood T cell repertoires in COVID-19. The repertoire was sequenced with immunoSEQ multiplex PCR; TCRdb's copy has only in-frame clones and lacks some. There are approximately 110,000 clones in the sample; about three quarters occur only once, and more than 0.8% lies in the top ten. Sequenced: peripheral blood. Receptor source: a human donor with acute or convalescent COVID-19. The donor label of this sample is uncertain. The CDR3 runs from the conserved cysteine through the conserved F or W. A D gene is named only where the DNA matches it firmly. Size is stated for part of the rows, as once, few or many counts, or as a class when the clone is expanded.

clone_size: NA
j_call: TRBJ2-2
d_call: NA
v_call: TRBV2
cdr3_aa: CASSEWGAGELFF
cdr3_nt: TGTGCCAGCAGTGAGTGGGGAGCCGGGGAGCTGTTTTTT

clone_size: NA
j_call: TRBJ2-2
d_call: TRBD2
v_call: TRBV15
cdr3_aa: CATSSGGNTGELFF
cdr3_nt: TGTGCCACCAGCTCGGGGGGGAACACCGGGGAGCTGTTTTTT

clone_size: NA
j_call: TRBJ1-2
d_call: NA
v_call: TRBV5-1
cdr3_aa: CASSLGPGDYGYTF
cdr3_nt: TGCGCCAGCAGCTTGGGGCCAGGGGACTATGGCTACACCTTC

clone_size: NA
j_call: TRBJ2-2
d_call: NA
v_call: TRBV28
cdr3_aa: CASSFEGVDGELFF
cdr3_nt: TGTGCCAGCAGTTTTGAGGGGGTCGACGGGGAGCTGTTTTTT

clone_size: few
j_call: TRBJ2-7
d_call: TRBD1
v_call: TRBV9
cdr3_aa: CASSPRDRGYEQYF
cdr3_nt: TGTGCCAGCAGCCCGCGGGACAGGGGGTACGAGCAGTACTTC

clone_size: NA
j_call: TRBJ1-2
d_call: NA
v_call: TRBV4-1
cdr3_aa: CASSQDRLYGYTF
cdr3_nt: TGCGCCAGCAGCCAAGATAGACTTTATGGCTACACCTTC

clone_size: NA
j_call: TRBJ2-3
d_call: NA
v_call: TRBV9
cdr3_aa: CASSVVGIGGDTQYF
cdr3_nt: TGTGCCAGCAGCGTAGTTGGGATAGGGGGAGATACGCAGTATTTT

clone_size: NA
j_call: TRBJ2-1
d_call: TRBD2
v_call: TRBV6-1
cdr3_aa: CASSEVPSGGGNEQFF
cdr3_nt: TGTGCCAGCAGTGAAGTCCCTAGCGGGGGGGGTAATGAGCAGTTCTTC

clone_size: NA
j_call: TRBJ2-5
d_call: TRBD2
v_call: TRBV29-1
cdr3_aa: CSVVTGGAGETQYF
cdr3_nt: TGCAGCGTTGTGACCGGGGGGGCCGGGGAGACCCAGTACTTC

clone_size: few
j_call: TRBJ1-6
d_call: NA
v_call: TRBV11-2
cdr3_aa: CASSLAQNSPLHF
cdr3_nt: TGTGCCAGCAGCTTAGCACAGAATTCACCCCTCCACTTT

clone_size: NA
j_call: TRBJ2-7
d_call: NA
v_call: TRBV11-2
cdr3_aa: CASTRGSSTYEQYF
cdr3_nt: TGTGCCAGCACCCGGGGGTCTTCGACCTACGAGCAGTACTTC

clone_size: NA
j_call: TRBJ1-6
d_call: NA
v_call: TRBV28
cdr3_aa: CASRGSRGRNSPLHF
cdr3_nt: TGTGCCAGCAGGGGGAGCAGGGGCCGGAATTCACCCCTCCACTTT

clone_size: NA
j_call: TRBJ1-5
d_call: NA
v_call: TRBV7-8
cdr3_aa: CASSFQGGQPQHF
cdr3_nt: TGTGCCAGCAGCTTTCAGGGCGGTCAGCCCCAGCATTTT

clone_size: NA
j_call: TRBJ1-1
d_call: TRBD1
v_call: TRBV14
cdr3_aa: CASNNLRTGVGTEAFF
cdr3_nt: TGTGCCTCAAACAACCTCCGGACAGGGGTAGGGACTGAAGCTTTCTTT

clone_size: NA
j_call: TRBJ1-6
d_call: NA
v_call: TRBV5-1
cdr3_aa: CASSADIYSPLHF
cdr3_nt: TGCGCCAGCAGCGCGGATATTTATTCACCCCTCCACTTT

clone_size: NA
j_call: TRBJ1-4
d_call: NA
v_call: TRBV30
cdr3_aa: CAWAWGPNEKLFF
cdr3_nt: TGTGCCTGGGCGTGGGGGCCTAATGAAAAACTGTTTTTT

clone_size: few
j_call: TRBJ2-1
d_call: NA
v_call: TRBV5-1
cdr3_aa: CASSLEGGRYNEQFF
cdr3_nt: TGCGCCAGCAGCTTGGAGGGGGGGCGCTACAATGAGCAGTTCTTC

clone_size: NA
j_call: TRBJ1-1
d_call: TRBD1
v_call: TRBV24-1
cdr3_aa: CATSDRTGAAEAFF
cdr3_nt: TGTGCCACCAGTGACCGGACAGGGGCCGCTGAAGCTTTCTTT

clone_size: few
j_call: TRBJ2-2
d_call: NA
v_call: TRBV9
cdr3_aa: CASSVGPTGELFF
cdr3_nt: TGTGCCAGCAGCGTAGGGCCCACCGGGGAGCTGTTTTTT

clone_size: NA
j_call: TRBJ2-4
d_call: NA
v_call: TRBV21-1
cdr3_aa: CASVRRGFFRVKGYF
cdr3_nt: TGTGCCAGCGTCAGGCGGGGGTTTTTTAGGGTCAAAGGGTACTTC

clone_size: NA
j_call: TRBJ1-5
d_call: NA
v_call: TRBV19
cdr3_aa: CASSRGLGKSNQPQHF
cdr3_nt: TGTGCCAGTAGTCGAGGACTAGGAAAATCCAATCAGCCCCAGCATTTT

clone_size: NA
j_call: TRBJ1-6
d_call: TRBD1
v_call: TRBV27
cdr3_aa: CASSLTGGASSPLHF
cdr3_nt: TGTGCCAGCAGTTTAACAGGGGGCGCGAGTTCACCCCTCCACTTT

clone_size: NA
j_call: TRBJ2-3
d_call: NA
v_call: TRBV28
cdr3_aa: CASSWPSFSWGEGDYSSTDTQYF
cdr3_nt: TGTGCCAGCAGTTGGCCTTCTTTCTCGTGGGGAGAGGGGGACTATTCTAGCACAGATACGCAGTATTTT

clone_size: NA
j_call: TRBJ1-1
d_call: NA
v_call: TRBV6-5
cdr3_aa: CASSRSGGKNTEAFF
cdr3_nt: TGTGCCAGCAGCCGATCGGGGGGGAAGAACACTGAAGCTTTCTTT

clone_size: once
j_call: TRBJ2-1
d_call: TRBD1
v_call: TRBV18
cdr3_aa: CASSPQDRVGFF
cdr3_nt: TGTGCCAGCTCACCACAGGACAGGGTAGGGTTCTTC

clone_size: many
j_call: TRBJ2-1
d_call: NA
v_call: TRBV7-2
cdr3_aa: CASSPRGGYYNEQFF
cdr3_nt: TGTGCCAGCAGTCCAAGGGGGGGGTACTACAATGAGCAGTTCTTC

clone_size: NA
j_call: TRBJ2-7
d_call: NA
v_call: TRBV18
cdr3_aa: CASSPFSSYEQYF
cdr3_nt: TGTGCCAGCTCACCATTCAGCTCCTACGAGCAGTACTTC

clone_size: NA
j_call: TRBJ1-2
d_call: TRBD1
v_call: TRBV6-5
cdr3_aa: CASRDRVSGSYGYTF
cdr3_nt: TGTGCCAGCCGGGACAGGGTCTCTGGTAGCTATGGCTACACCTTC

clone_size: NA
j_call: TRBJ1-6
d_call: NA
v_call: TRBV15
cdr3_aa: CATSRGSGTYNSPLHF
cdr3_nt: TGTGCCACCAGCAGAGGTTCAGGGACATATAATTCACCCCTCCACTTT

clone_size: NA
j_call: TRBJ2-7
d_call: NA
v_call: TRBV19
cdr3_aa: CASSRYVAYEQYF
cdr3_nt: TGTGCCAGTAGTCGGTACGTAGCCTACGAGCAGTACTTC

clone_size: NA
j_call: TRBJ2-1
d_call: NA
v_call: TRBV2
cdr3_aa: CASSPGLYNEQFF
cdr3_nt: TGTGCCAGCAGTCCGGGACTCTACAATGAGCAGTTCTTC